In this sample, the clone carrying this TCR beta chain turned up a few times. Its antigen is as yet unknown. This record comes from a study of identical twins. Study outcomes and limitations: For out-of-frame alpha sequences shared by twins, low generation probability was in excess.

The germline V gene encodes CDR1 ENHRY and CDR2 SYGVKD. Trimming removed 3 bases from V and 6 bases from J; junction bases left unmatched: 9. The CDR3 is 16 residues long. TCRdb fed the 5' RACE reads into MiXCR, producing one record per CDR3 protein. The sample holds 500,000 to 650,000 distinct CDR3 sequences; about a fifth are singletons and the top ten take approximately 0.48%. This sample was also put to use in a study of yellow fever vaccine responses in identical twins.

This receptor was taken from a young woman in good health. The chain couples TRBV10-3 to TRBJ2-2, with 8 bases matching TRBD1. The sequenced sample consisted of CD4+ T cells sorted from blood. The CDR3 protein is CAISDPGQGGSGELFF. In nucleotides, the CDR3 is TGTGCCATCAGTGACCCTGGACAGGGAGGTTCCGGGGAGCTGTTTTTT.